These 3 T cell receptor beta chains were all obtained from the same sample, sequenced in a study of blood T cell repertoires in COVID-19. Libraries were prepared by immunoSEQ multiplex PCR; TCRdb keeps only in-frame clonotypes and omits some of them. This table has 200,000 to 300,000 clones, 86% appearing once. Sequenced sample: peripheral blood. These receptors all stem from a man between 35 and 55 years old who had recovered from COVID-19.

This chain joins TRBV2 and TRBJ2-7; 10 nucleotides align to TRBD2. The CDR3 is 19 amino acids. V was pared by 6 bases and J by 0 bases, with 17 bases of the junction left unmatched. Germline CDR1 reads SNHLY; CDR2 reads FYNNEI. CDR3 nucleotides: TGTGCCAGCAGGACCCCGCGTAGGGCCGGGACTAGCGTCTCCTACGAGCAGTACTTC. Its protein product is CASRTPRRAGTSVSYEQYF.

This chain uses TRBV9 with TRBJ2-7; tentative D call: TRBD2 (5 bases). Looked up from germline, CDR1 is SGDLS and CDR2 is YYNGEE. The length of the CDR3 is 15 residues. Trimming pared 0 bases from V and 4 bases from J, leaving 14 bases between. The CDR3 DNA reads TGTGCCAGCAGCGTAGGTCTAGCTCCCGAATACGAGCAGTACTTC. This encodes CASSVGLAPEYEQYF.

This clone came up a few times. The CDR3 DNA reads TGCGCCAGCAGTGAGTCCGGTCGCTTACTAAACACCATATATTTT. It specifies CASSESGRLLNTIYF. The chain is built from TRBV10-2 and TRBJ1-3, with no clear D. Per germline, CDR1 WSHSY and CDR2 SAAADI. This CDR3 region has 15 residues. With 0 bases removed from V and 6 bases from J, the gap between germline ends came to 12 bases.